A single T cell receptor beta chain is shown here with its context. This entry comes from a study of patients and donors after allogeneic stem cell transplantation. This CDR3 is 15 amino acids long. The germline V gene has CDR1 SGDLS and CDR2 YYNGEE. V lost 3 bases to trimming and J lost 2 bases, with 15 bases between them. From the RT-PCR reads, TCRdb called clonotypes with MiXCR, one entry per CDR3 protein. The sample has more than 850,000 distinct CDR3 sequences, more than 15% seen once. The V call is TRBV9, the J call TRBJ2-7; possible D gene TRBD2, 7 bases. This clonotype originated in a human donor who was either an allogeneic HSCT recipient or a stem cell or donor lymphocyte infusion donor (not recorded which). It is not recorded whose cells these are; they may come from a transplant donor. Sequencing was performed on blood, either unsorted or a sorted T cell fraction (not recorded which). The CDR3, as DNA: TGTGCCAGCAGCGCCCGGGGGCTAGCGGCCTACGAGCAGTACTTC. As protein: CASSARGLAAYEQYF.